The 23 T cell receptor beta chains below come from one sample, sequenced in a study of tumor-infiltrating lymphocytes in primary liver carcinoma. The source of the blood RNA was unsorted whole blood, and germline DNA was extracted as well. Starting from around 0.45 ug of total RNA, TCR beta cDNA was produced with a primer in the constant region. What produced the TCR beta libraries was three nested multiplex PCR rounds using slightly modified ARM-PCR. Primers for the first two PCR rounds were TRBV1-TRBV30 forward primers and a C-beta reverse primer (approximately 10 cycles per round). MiXCR was run by TCRdb on the multiplex PCR reads, yielding one entry per CDR3 protein. Here the sample spans 330,000 or so distinct CDR3 sequences, 65% being singletons. The sequenced sample was peripheral blood. All receptors derive from a middle-aged man with primary liver carcinoma and hepatitis B virus infection.

The table lists this clonotype with a count of one. The V gene is TRBV11-2, the J gene TRBJ2-1, with a possible D match to TRBD1 (6 bases). Trimming removed 10 bases at V and 16 bases at J, with 23 bases between. The CDR3 sequence is 12 residues long. CDR1 is SGHAT and CDR2 is FQNNGV in the germline V gene. As DNA, the CDR3 is TGTGCCACCCAAGAGCGTGAGGGGGTGCAATTCTTC. Amino acid sequence: CATQEREGVQFF. The full variable domain, completed using reference TRBV11-2 and TRBJ2-1, is EAGVAQSPRYKIIEKRQSVAFWCNPISGHATLYWYQQILGQGPKLLIQFQNNGVVDDSQLPKDRFSAERLKGVDSTLKIQPAKLEDSAVYLCATQEREGVQFFGPGTRLTVL.

The sample holds a few counts of this clonotype. The chain has TRBV6-7 and TRBJ2-5; TRBD2 aligns across 13 bases. TRBV6-7 is an ORF, and what it does is uncertain. Trimming removed 5 bases from V and 1 base from J; junction bases left unmatched: 4. This CDR3 spans 16 amino acids. CDR3 loop: CASSHGLAGVQETQYF. Here the CDR3 DNA reads TGTGCCAGCAGTCACGGACTAGCGGGAGTCCAAGAGACCCAGTACTTC.

This clonotype appeared once. The chain couples TRBV6-2 or TRBV6-3 to TRBJ1-6, with D uncertain. V was pared by 8 bases and J by 10 bases, with 12 bases between. The length of the CDR3 is 12 residues. Per the germline V gene, CDR1 is MNHEY and CDR2 is SVGEGT. The CDR3 sequence is CASQTGGSPLHF. For the CDR3, the DNA is TGTGCCAGCCAGACTGGAGGCTCACCCCTCCACTTT.

CDR3 amino acids: CASLATDSLYNEQFF. CDR3 bases: TGTGCCAGCCTGGCTACGGACAGCCTTTACAATGAGCAGTTCTTC. The genes are TRBV6-2 or TRBV6-3 and TRBJ2-1, with D possibly matching TRBD1 (6 bases). This CDR3 is built from 15 residues. CDR1 and CDR2 from the germline V gene are MNHEY and SVGEGT. V was cut by 8 bases and J by 4 bases, with 18 bases left in between.

V gene TRBV7-9 combines with J gene TRBJ2-7, with a weak D call TRBD2 (5 bases). CDR1 SEHNR and CDR2 FQNEAQ come from the germline V gene (reference sequence). The CDR3 is 14 amino acids. The V end was cut by 5 bases, the J end by 6 bases, with 17 bases between. This CDR3 reads CASSLPDWASEQYF. The DNA for the CDR3 is TGTGCCAGCAGCCTCCCGGACTGGGCTTCCGAGCAGTACTTC.

This clonotype was picked up a small number of times. This sequence joins TRBV28 and TRBJ2-1; D ambiguous. The CDR3 loop spans 12 amino acids. Germline V lookup: CDR1 MDHEN, CDR2 SYDVKM. V gave up 7 bases and J gave up 7 bases, with 11 bases separating them. CDR3 in DNA: TGTGCCAGCACCTCCACTCGGAATGAGCAGTTCTTC. Amino acids: CASTSTRNEQFF.

For this clonotype: Here the CDR3 omits its conserved ending phenylalanine or tryptophan, so a read error is the likely source. It is unclear where the CDR3 begins or ends on the DNA, so no DNA is shown, and the CDR3 is as TCRdb lists it. V usage is TRBV12-3 or TRBV12-4 and J usage is TRBJ2-7; no DNA check was done on the table's D call, TRBD1. The CDR3 is made up of 14 amino acids, end residues included. CDR3 amino acids: CASQRGTGTHEQYI.

As to this clonotype: A much larger clone is a single base away; this may be a read error. The rearrangement uses TRBV10-3 and TRBJ2-3, with D uncertain. Germline CDR1 reads ENHRY; CDR2 reads SYGVKD. CDR3 size: 14 residues. Deletions cut 6 bases from V and 0 bases from J, with 10 bases between. In nucleotides, the CDR3 is TGTGCCATCAGAAGTCCATGTAGCACAGATACGCAGTATTTT. Translating gives CAIRSPCSTDTQYF.

The sample holds a few counts of this clonotype. This likely comes from a read error, as the CDR3 has no conserved phenylalanine or tryptophan at its end. This chain links TRBV10-3 with TRBJ2-2; D may be TRBD2 (5 bases). Germline values: CDR1 ENHRY, CDR2 SYGVKD. This CDR3 is built from 15 residues. The CDR3 DNA is TGTGCCACCAGTATCACAGTGGGAGACACCGGTGAGCTGTTTTCT. As protein: CATSITVGDTGELFS.

This clonotype showed up just a few times. Mismatch with germline at one junction end may stem from a read error. The V gene is TRBV5-1, the J gene TRBJ1-5, with D unresolved. Per the germline V gene, CDR1 is SGHRS and CDR2 is YFSETQ. CDR3 size: 15 residues. CDR3 in amino acids: CTSRPFPVSNQPQHF. In nucleotides, the CDR3 is TGCACCAGCAGGCCTTTTCCAGTTAGCAATCAGCCCCAGCATTTT.

A note on this clonotype: A clone one base away is much larger, so this may be a read error. This rearrangement joins TRBV4-1 to TRBJ1-6; D is possibly TRBD1 (5 bases). This CDR3 is built from 16 residues. Trimming removed 3 bases at V and 7 bases at J, with 16 bases between. Per the germline V gene, CDR1 is MGHRA and CDR2 is YSYEKL. The CDR3 reads CASSQPRQHQNSPLHF. Written as DNA, the CDR3 is TGCGCCAGCAGCCAGCCGAGACAGCATCAAAATTCACCCCTCCACTTT.

This clonotype was observed once. A much bigger clone sits one base away, suggesting this may be a read error. The chain employs TRBV5-5 and TRBJ2-1; a weak D match, TRBD2 (6 bases). Germline CDR1 is SGHKS and CDR2 is YYEKEE (reference sequence). The CDR3 extends over 13 amino acids. Trimming took 6 bases from V and 5 from J, leaving 12 bases between them. CDR3 in DNA: TGTGCCAGCATCCCCGTAGCGGACAATGAGCAGTTCTTC. Its protein is CASIPVADNEQFF.

This clonotype appeared many times. This chain joins TRBV7-8 and TRBJ1-1; perhaps TRBD1 as D (6 bases). Germline assignment: CDR1 SGHVS and CDR2 FQNEAQ. Trimming left V 5 bases short and J 1 base short, with 8 bases between. CDR3 length equals 13 residues. The CDR3: CASSPRGNTEAFF. As DNA, the CDR3 is TGTGCCAGCAGCCCCAGGGGGAACACTGAAGCTTTCTTT.

This clonotype was recorded many times. This rearrangement joins TRBV10-3 to TRBJ1-1; TRBD1 matches at 8 bases. V lost 7 bases to trimming and J lost 3 bases; unmatched junction nucleotides: 4. Germline lookup yields CDR1 ENHRY and CDR2 SYGVKD. The CDR3 extends over 13 amino acids. In DNA form, the CDR3 reads TGTGCCATCAAAGGGGACAGGTACACTGAAGCTTTCTTT. It translates to CAIKGDRYTEAFF.

In this sample, this clonotype turned up many times. V and J are TRBV6-5 and TRBJ2-2; 7 nucleotides align to TRBD2. This CDR3 comprises 14 residues. Germline V gene lookup returns CDR1 MNHEY and CDR2 SVGAGI. J gave up 5 bases and V 7 bases, and 7 bases lay outside the gene matches. The CDR3 region has the DNA TGTGCCAGCACTGAAGGCGGGAGTACCGGGGAGCTGTTTTTT. This codes for CASTEGGSTGELFF.

This clonotype was seen a few times. The gene calls are TRBV4-1 and TRBJ2-5; D ambiguous. Germline V gene data show CDR1 as MGHRA and CDR2 as YSYEKL. CDR3 length equals 19 residues. The V end lost 1 base, the J end lost 2 bases, and 23 bases lay between the germline ends. Written as DNA, the CDR3 is TGCGCCAGCAGCCAAGGTCCTGAAGGGCCCACACCCCTTCAAGAGACCCAGTACTTC. As protein: CASSQGPEGPTPLQETQYF.

Points on this clonotype: A read error may account for a junction end that differs from germline. This chain links TRBV11-1 with TRBJ2-3; tentative D call: TRBD1 (6 bases). In germline, CDR1 is SGHAT, CDR2 FQDESV (reference sequence). This CDR3 is built from 18 residues. The CDR3 spells CANSFHKMSLSTGDTQYF. Here the CDR3 DNA reads TGTGCCAACAGCTTCCACAAGATGTCCCTTTCAACAGGGGATACGCAGTATTTT.

Concerning this clonotype: An end of the junction differs from the germline gene, which may be a read error. This chain uses TRBV29-1 with TRBJ2-5, with TRBD1 matching over 10 bases. This CDR3 is 15 amino acids long. Germline assignment: CDR1 SQVTM and CDR2 ANQGSEA. This CDR3 reads CSVEADRGRADTQCF. The CDR3 nucleotides are TGCAGCGTTGAGGCGGACAGGGGGAGGGCAGATACCCAGTGCTTC.

A remark on this clonotype: The junction shows a germline mismatch at one end, possibly a read error. The V and J genes are TRBV30 and TRBJ2-1, with 9 bases lining up with TRBD2. The CDR3 totals 16 residues. Germline V gene lookup returns CDR1 GTSNPN and CDR2 SVGIG (reference sequence). The CDR3 sequence is CAWSAQRLAVYNQQFF. CDR3 DNA sequence: TGTGCCTGGAGTGCCCAAAGACTAGCGGTCTACAATCAGCAGTTCTTC.

Comments on this clonotype: An end of the junction does not agree with germline; a read error may underlie this. CDR3 region: CASRPPDRLHETQYF. As DNA, the CDR3 is TGCGCCAGCAGGCCACCGGACAGGTTGCACGAGACCCAGTACTTC. This chain uses TRBV11-2 with TRBJ2-5; 7 bases fit TRBD1. The CDR3 contains 15 residues. In germline, CDR1 is SGHAT, CDR2 FQNNGV. Complete variable domain (other parts from reference TRBV11-2 and TRBJ2-5): EAGVAQSPRYKIIEKRQSVAFWCNPISGHATLYWYQQILGQGPKLLIQFQNNGVVDDSQLPKDRFSAERLKGVDSTLKIQPAKLEDSAVYLCASRPPDRLHETQYFGPGTRLLVL.

This sequence joins TRBV11-3 and TRBJ2-7; 7 positions agree with TRBD2. J gave up 6 bases and V 3 bases, and 5 bases lay outside the gene matches. The CDR3 contains 13 residues. The germline CDR1 and CDR2 sequences are SGHNT and YENEEA. CDR3 sequence: CASSFREGFEQYF. CDR3 nucleotides: TGTGCCAGCAGCTTTAGGGAGGGTTTCGAGCAGTACTTC.

The rearrangement uses TRBV6-5 and TRBJ2-7, with TRBD2 matching 8 bases. This CDR3 contains 14 residues. V shed 6 bases and J 4 bases; nucleotides not matched to a gene: 8. The germline V gene has CDR1 MNHEY and CDR2 SVGAGI. CDR3 nucleotides: TGTGCCAGCAGCCAGGTTAGCGGGATGTACGAGCAGTACTTC. Amino acids: CASSQVSGMYEQYF.

This chain connects TRBV11-3 to TRBJ2-1; 10 positions match TRBD1. Trimming at V came to 6 bases and at J to 0 bases, leaving 23 bases not matched to a gene. Germline loops: CDR1 SGHNT, CDR2 YENEEA. This CDR3 is 22 amino acids long. The DNA of the CDR3 is TGTGCCAGCAGTTTACTCCGTCCCGCATGGGACAGGGGTCCGGGCTCCTACAATGAGCAGTTCTTC. Its protein is CASSLLRPAWDRGPGSYNEQFF. The complete variable domain, with remaining parts taken from reference TRBV11-3 and TRBJ2-1, reads EAGVVQSPRYKIIEKKQPVAFWCNPISGHNTLYWYLQNLGQGPELLIRYENEEAVDDSQLPKDRFSAERLKGVDSTLKIQPAELGDSAVYLCASSLLRPAWDRGPGSYNEQFFGPGTRLTVL.